The 25 T cell receptor beta chains presented below share a single source sample, sequenced in a study of radiation and T cells in renal cell carcinoma. The table came from immunoSEQ multiplex PCR; TCRdb's copy has only in-frame clones and leaves some out. The sample includes about 77,000 clones, around four fifths of them seen just once. Specified time point: blood 4 weeks post-SBRT, at nephrectomy. Treatment reported: 15 Gy SBRT to primary tumor, nephrectomy 4 weeks later. Sequencing used blood, obtained from a patient whose treatment included radiotherapy and nephrectomy. These receptors were collected from a woman aged 55-75 years with renal cell carcinoma.

V and J are TRBV25-1 and TRBJ1-6; D might be TRBD1 (6 bases). There are 13 residues in the CDR3. V was cut by 8 bases and J by 8 bases, with 13 bases left in between. Germline V gene data show CDR1 as MGHDK and CDR2 as SYGVNS. For the CDR3, the DNA is TGTGCCAGCGGGGGCAGGACAGATTCACCCCTCCACTTT. Residues: CASGGRTDSPLHF. Full variable domain (outside the CDR3, taken from reference TRBV25-1 and TRBJ1-6): EADIYQTPRYLVIGTGKKITLECSQTMGHDKMYWYQQDPGMELHLIHYSYGVNSTEKGDLSSESTVSRIRTEHFPLTLESARPSHTSQYLCASGGRTDSPLHFGNGTRLTVT.

The CDR3 here is CASSLGQRGASYEQYF. The CDR3 DNA reads TGCGCCAGCAGCTTGGGGCAGCGGGGGGCCTCCTACGAGCAGTACTTC. V gene TRBV5-1 combines with J gene TRBJ2-7; 9 positions agree with TRBD2. Unmatched junction bases numbered 4, after V lost 0 bases and J lost 0 bases. The V gene's germline CDR1 is SGHRS and CDR2 YFSETQ. The CDR3 spans 16 residues.

The rearrangement links TRBV27 to TRBJ2-1; 7 bases line up with TRBD1. Per germline, CDR1 MNHEY and CDR2 SMNVEV (reference sequence). The CDR3 is made up of 17 amino acids. Germline trimming cut 6 bases from V and 5 bases from J; bases unmatched to any gene: 16. In DNA form, the CDR3 reads TGTGCCAGCAGGCTAACTTTCGGGACAGCGCCGGACAATGAGCAGTTCTTC. Translation gives CASRLTFGTAPDNEQFF.

This clone was seen only once. V and J are TRBV4-1 and TRBJ2-2, with D perhaps TRBD2 (6 bases). Germline values: CDR1 MGHRA, CDR2 YSYEKL. The CDR3 is made up of 14 amino acids. Trimming took off 3 bases at V and 5 bases at J, with 10 bases between the two ends. The CDR3 DNA is TGCGCCAGCAGCCACCCGGGAGCGACCGGGGAGCTGTTTTTT. Protein sequence: CASSHPGATGELFF.

V usage is TRBV28 and J usage is TRBJ2-3, with 9 bases aligning to TRBD1. The CDR3 has 16 amino acids. V trimming: 5 bases; J trimming: 4 bases; junction bases outside the gene matches: 10. The V gene's germline CDR1 is MDHEN and CDR2 SYDVKM. CDR3 protein: CASSPPRDRVADTQYF. The CDR3 bases are TGTGCCAGCAGTCCCCCCCGGGACAGGGTTGCAGATACGCAGTATTTT. Based on the CDR3 plus reference TRBV28 and TRBJ2-3, the full variable domain is DVKVTQSSRYLVKRTGEKVFLECVQDMDHENMFWYRQDPGLGLRLIYFSYDVKMKEKGDIPEGYSVSREKKERFSLILESASTNQTSMYLCASSPPRDRVADTQYFGPGTRLTVL.

Notes on this clone: Just one base apart from a much larger clone, this may be a read error. The chain couples TRBV2 to TRBJ1-5; no firm D call. CDR1 and CDR2 (germline): SNHLY, FYNNEI. The CDR3 consists of 12 residues. Trimming removed 2 bases from V and 1 base from J, with 0 bases in between. CDR3 amino acids: CASSESNQPQHF. Written as DNA, the CDR3 is TGTGCCAGCAGTGAAAGCAATCAGCCCCAGCATTTT.

The rearrangement uses TRBV6-1 and TRBJ2-3; D gene ambiguous. V was trimmed by 6 bases and J by 2 bases, leaving 9 bases between them. The CDR3 loop spans 13 amino acids. Germline-derived CDR1 and CDR2 are MNHNS and SASEGT. The CDR3 coding sequence is TGTGCCAGCAGACCTGATTACACAGATACGCAGTATTTT. It yields the protein CASRPDYTDTQYF.

This clone was observed a handful of times. The chain carries TRBV4-1 and TRBJ1-3; possibly TRBD1 for D (5 bases). The CDR3 sequence is 15 residues long. The germline gives CDR1 MGHRA, CDR2 YSYEKL. V lost 0 bases and J lost 3, with 9 bases in between. DNA for the CDR3: TGCGCCAGCAGCCAAGATGGGGGTGGTGGAAACACCATATATTTT. Protein sequence: CASSQDGGGGNTIYF.

The rearrangement uses TRBV4-3 and TRBJ2-3; 8 nucleotides match TRBD2. There are 18 residues in the CDR3. The ends lost 0 bases at V and 1 base at J; junction bases unmatched: 9. CDR1 and CDR2 (germline): LGHNA, YSLEER. CDR3 in amino acids: CASSQDQREPRGTDTQYF. CDR3 DNA sequence: TGCGCCAGCAGCCAAGATCAGCGGGAGCCCCGGGGCACAGATACGCAGTATTTT.

V is TRBV7-9 and J is TRBJ1-2, with a possible D match to TRBD1 (5 bases). Germline V lookup: CDR1 SEHNR, CDR2 FQNEAQ (reference sequence). Trimming removed 1 base at V and 8 bases at J, with 14 bases between. The CDR3 totals 14 residues. The CDR3 sequence is CASSLVGTGPGYTF. The CDR3 nucleotides read TGTGCCAGCAGCTTAGTTGGGACGGGGCCCGGCTACACCTTC.

The chain is built from TRBV11-2 and TRBJ2-5; D may be TRBD1 or TRBD2 (5 bases each). Germline V lookup: CDR1 SGHAT, CDR2 FQNNGV. This CDR3 is 11 amino acids long. Trimming took off 4 bases at V and 5 bases at J, with 5 bases between the two ends. CDR3 DNA sequence: TGTGCCAGCAGCTGGGGGGAGACCCAGTACTTC. This gives the protein CASSWGETQYF.

This clone came up once. V is TRBV7-3 and J is TRBJ2-7, with no clear D. Germline CDR1 and CDR2: SGHTA and FQGTGA. This CDR3 spans 12 amino acids. Trimming stripped 6 bases from V and 1 base from J, with 7 bases between. The CDR3 DNA reads as TGTGCCAGCAGTTCCCTTTCCTACGAGCAGTACTTC. Translating gives CASSSLSYEQYF.

The rearrangement joins TRBV9 to TRBJ2-1; weak D call: TRBD2 (6 bases). Trimming left V 3 bases short and J 6 bases short, with 10 bases between. CDR1 is SGDLS, CDR2 YYNGEE, per germline. The CDR3 spans 13 residues. The CDR3 DNA follows: TGTGCCAGCAGCGCAATTAGCGGCAATGAGCAGTTCTTC. Translation gives CASSAISGNEQFF. Based on the CDR3 plus reference TRBV9 and TRBJ2-1, the full variable domain is DSGVTQTPKHLITATGQRVTLRCSPRSGDLSVYWYQQSLDQGLQFLIQYYNGEERAKGNILERFSAQQFPDLHSELNLSSLELGDSALYFCASSAISGNEQFFGPGTRLTVL.

The chain has TRBV5-6 and TRBJ1-2; 8 nucleotides match TRBD1. CDR3 length: 15 residues. The V and J ends lost 2 bases and 4 bases, in that order; junction bases with no gene match: 7. Per germline, CDR1 SGHDT and CDR2 YYEEEE. The CDR3 reads CASSLDYRGVYGYTF. The CDR3 nucleotides are TGTGCCAGCAGCTTAGATTACAGGGGGGTCTATGGCTACACCTTC. The full variable domain, its missing parts supplied by reference TRBV5-6 and TRBJ1-2, is DAGVTQSPTHLIKTRGQQVTLRCSPKSGHDTVSWYQQALGQGPQFIFQYYEEEERQRGNFPDRFSGHQFPNYSSELNVNALLLGDSALYLCASSLDYRGVYGYTFGSGTRLTVV.

This clone came up a few times. The rearrangement joins TRBV6-6 to TRBJ1-2; D is unresolved. From germline, CDR1 is MNHNY and CDR2 SVGAGI (reference sequence). The CDR3 contains 16 residues. Trimming cost V 0 bases and J 2 bases, with 13 bases left between them. CDR3 amino acids: CASSYSPSTLNYGYTF. In nucleotides, the CDR3 is TGTGCCAGCAGTTACTCCCCCAGCACATTGAACTATGGCTACACCTTC.

V and J are TRBV9 and TRBJ2-2; 7 nucleotides align to TRBD1. Germline V gene data show CDR1 as SGDLS and CDR2 as YYNGEE. The junction had 2 bases not matched to a gene; V was cut back by 0 bases and J by 0 bases. CDR3 length: 16 residues. CDR3 sequence (DNA): TGTGCCAGCAGCGTAGGAGGGGGCACGAACACCGGGGAGCTGTTTTTT. It yields the protein CASSVGGGTNTGELFF.

This clone was seen a single time. The chain has TRBV5-5 and TRBJ1-1, with 8 bases identical to TRBD1. The CDR3 is 16 residues long. Trimming removed 0 bases from V and 5 bases from J; junction bases left unmatched: 9. Per germline, CDR1 SGHKS and CDR2 YYEKEE (reference sequence). The CDR3 DNA reads TGTGCCAGCAGCTTGGGAACAGGGGGAATCAGGACTGAAGCTTTCTTT. It yields the protein CASSLGTGGIRTEAFF.

V and J are TRBV6-5 and TRBJ1-3; 10 bases line up with TRBD1. V lost 0 bases, J lost 3 bases, and 2 bases stayed unmatched. Looked up from germline, CDR1 is MNHEY and CDR2 is SVGAGI. The CDR3 totals 16 residues. CDR3 DNA sequence: TGTGCCAGCAGTTACTCAAGGACAGGGGGTGGAAACACCATATATTTT. It translates to CASSYSRTGGGNTIYF.

V usage is TRBV6-5 and J usage is TRBJ1-6; unclear D gene. V gave up 0 bases and J gave up 5 bases, with 8 bases separating them. The germline CDR1 and CDR2 sequences are MNHEY and SVGAGI. The CDR3 is 15 amino acids. This CDR3 is CASSYSRQDNSPLHF. The DNA for the CDR3 is TGTGCCAGCAGTTACTCGAGGCAGGATAATTCACCCCTCCACTTT.

The count of this clone is one. The chain uses TRBV20-1 and TRBJ1-4; D is uncertain. V dropped 6 bases and J dropped 8 bases, with 10 bases sitting between them. CDR3 length: 11 amino acids. Germline lookup yields CDR1 DFQATT and CDR2 SNEGSKA (reference sequence). CDR3 region: CSARPREKLFF. The CDR3 region has the DNA TGCAGTGCCCGCCCGAGGGAAAAACTGTTTTTT.

The V gene is TRBV6-1, the J gene TRBJ2-7; the match to TRBD2 covers 7 bases. After removal of 6 bases from V and 1 base from J, the junction contained 9 bases not matched to a gene. CDR1 is MNHNS, CDR2 SASEGT, per germline. CDR3 size: 15 residues. CDR3 region: CASRRTGGLSYEQYF. The DNA of the CDR3 is TGTGCCAGCAGAAGAACGGGGGGACTATCCTACGAGCAGTACTTC.

This clone was recorded only once. This chain joins TRBV7-9 and TRBJ1-2; weak D call: TRBD1 (5 bases). This CDR3 has 15 residues. The V gene's germline CDR1 is SEHNR and CDR2 FQNEAQ (reference sequence). Trimming took 4 bases from V and 4 from J, leaving 16 bases between them. The CDR3 DNA is TGTGCCAGCAGCTCCGGGGGGGGGACCATCTATGGCTACACCTTC. Translation: CASSSGGGTIYGYTF.

This clone has a handful of counts. V usage is TRBV9 and J usage is TRBJ1-2; D may be TRBD1 (5 bases). The germline V gene encodes CDR1 SGDLS and CDR2 YYNGEE. The CDR3 is made up of 16 amino acids. V was pared by 5 bases and J by 2 bases, with 19 bases between. CDR3 nucleotides: TGTGCCAGCAGTTCTGTGTTGGGGGAATCGAACTATGGCTACACCTTC. This codes for CASSSVLGESNYGYTF. Looking up the rest from reference TRBV9 and TRBJ1-2 gives the full variable domain: DSGVTQTPKHLITATGQRVTLRCSPRSGDLSVYWYQQSLDQGLQFLIQYYNGEERAKGNILERFSAQQFPDLHSELNLSSLELGDSALYFCASSSVLGESNYGYTFGSGTRLTVV.

The chain joins TRBV9 to TRBJ2-3; tentative D call: TRBD2 (5 bases). The ends were cut back, 0 bases at V and 2 bases at J, with 10 bases in the middle. This CDR3 is built from 15 residues. From germline, CDR1 is SGDLS and CDR2 YYNGEE. CDR3 in amino acids: CASSVGGSNTDTQYF. CDR3 nucleotides: TGTGCCAGCAGCGTAGGAGGGTCCAACACAGATACGCAGTATTTT.

CDR3 region: CASSSGLAPDTQYF. Here the CDR3 DNA reads TGTGCCAGCAGCTCCGGACTAGCCCCAGATACGCAGTATTTT. This chain joins TRBV7-3 and TRBJ2-3, with 8 bases lining up with TRBD2. This CDR3 comprises 14 residues. The V segment lost 4 bases and the J segment 4 bases; nucleotides outside the gene matches: 4. Germline assignment: CDR1 SGHTA and CDR2 FQGTGA.